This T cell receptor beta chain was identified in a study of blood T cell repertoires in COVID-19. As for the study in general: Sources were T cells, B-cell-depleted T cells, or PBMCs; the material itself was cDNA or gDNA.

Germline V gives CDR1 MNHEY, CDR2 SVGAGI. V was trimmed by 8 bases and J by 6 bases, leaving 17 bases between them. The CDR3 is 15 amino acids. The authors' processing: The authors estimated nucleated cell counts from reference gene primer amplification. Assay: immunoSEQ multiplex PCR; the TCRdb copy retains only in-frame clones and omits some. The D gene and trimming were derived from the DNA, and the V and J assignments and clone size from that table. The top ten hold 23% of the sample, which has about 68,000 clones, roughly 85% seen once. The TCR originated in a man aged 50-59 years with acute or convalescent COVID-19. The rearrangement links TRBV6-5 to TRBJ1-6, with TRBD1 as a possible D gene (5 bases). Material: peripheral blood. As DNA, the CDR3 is TGTGCCAGCCAATTTGGACAAAATCTTAATTCACCCCTCCACTTT. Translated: CASQFGQNLNSPLHF.